This TCR beta chain was captured by sequencing in a study of blood T cell repertoires in COVID-19 (dated by TCRdb to 2018 to 2020). Notes on the research overall: Samples from collaborators originated in the United States, Italy and Spain and spanned both the acute and convalescent phases of COVID-19. The prospective study material was composed of cDNA or gDNA derived from T cells, B-cell-depleted T cells, or PBMCs. Subjects who had been exposed to COVID-19, were actively infected with it, or had recovered from it provided the deeply sampled blood TCRbeta repertoires that made up the dataset. The repertoires were released in a freely available public database meant as a resource for research on the immune response to SARS-CoV-2. Samples were obtained from the ongoing ImmuneRACE study (first 160 participants) and from 1,254 subjects provided by 6 global collaborators. Sample metadata almost always included a de-identified subject ID, COVID-19 status, age in years and sex. Where available, HLA class I and class II types were taken from metadata supplied by the sample provider and were not determined by assay-based typing. What the research found in general, with its limitations: The quantity of clinical and demographic metadata differed by source and by participant and was supplied without curation.

A second Seattle source provided samples from volunteer blood donors who had recovered from COVID-19. Collaborating institutions collected whole blood in K2EDTA tubes following their own protocols. For TCRbeta analysis, collaborators shipped samples as frozen whole blood, isolated PBMCs, or DNA extracted from either of those sample types. Trimmed from V: 1 base; trimmed from J: 2 bases; junction bases lacking a gene match: 6. Taken from the germline V gene, the CDR1 and CDR2 loops are KGHSH and LQKENI. From the cysteine through the phenylalanine, the CDR3 covers 17 amino acids. The kept DNA is CDR3 alone, 51 bases in frame from the first base. The immunoSEQ Assay, a bias-controlled multiplex PCR, was used to amplify TCRbeta CDR3 regions from genomic DNA. As for the authors' bioinformatics: Nucleated cell counts per sample were estimated from amplification of reference gene primers within the assay. Sequence reads were collapsed and filtered to measure the absolute abundance of every unique TCRbeta CDR3 rearrangement. For each sample, productive Simpson clonality was calculated by taking the square root of Simpson's diversity index across productive rearrangements. The table was pulled from immuneACCESS by TCRdb, which kept in-frame rearrangements only. Such tables lose some clones; where checked, under half of the loss comes from unresolved V genes, and the rest has no known cause. That table supplies the V and J calls and clone size; D and trimming were determined from the DNA. The sample table contains fewer than 300,000 clones; only one count was recorded for about nine tenths of them. Roughly 4% of the sample lies in the top ten.

A remark on this clone: Which antigen it targets is not known. Base qualities are not provided; no much larger clone lies one nucleotide away.

Sequenced sample: peripheral blood. The sequence was collected from a man in his sixties who had recovered from COVID-19. This sequence uses TRBV18 and TRBJ2-1; TRBD2 agrees with 9 junctional bases. The nucleotide sequence is given as TGTGCCAGCTCACCACGGGTAGCGGGGGTGACCTACAATGAGCAGTTCTTC. The translation is CASSPRVAGVTYNEQFF.